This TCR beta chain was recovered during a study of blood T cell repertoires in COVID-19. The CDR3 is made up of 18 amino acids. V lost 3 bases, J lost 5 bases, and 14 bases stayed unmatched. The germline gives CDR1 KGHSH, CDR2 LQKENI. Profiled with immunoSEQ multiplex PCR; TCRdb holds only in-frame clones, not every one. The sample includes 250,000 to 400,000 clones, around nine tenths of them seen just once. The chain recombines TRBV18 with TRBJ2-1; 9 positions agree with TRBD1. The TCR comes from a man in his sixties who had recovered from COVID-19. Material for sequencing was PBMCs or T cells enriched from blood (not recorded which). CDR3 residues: CASSPLTGTGRRDNEQFF. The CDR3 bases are TGTGCCAGCTCACCGCTAACCGGGACAGGGAGGAGGGACAATGAGCAGTTCTTC.